This T cell receptor beta chain was recovered during a study of Graves' ophthalmopathy and Graves' hyperthyroidism. This clonotype was seen ten or more times. Amplified TCR beta CDR3 regions were obtained using RNA transcripts as template. HTBI primers were used in a first-round RT-PCR, which preceded a second-round multiplex PCR. TCRdb passed the multiplex PCR reads through MiXCR, listing each CDR3 protein once. The sample carries approximately 210,000 distinct CDR3 sequences, 25% to 30% recorded once. For donors with ophthalmopathy, the disease showed moderate-to-severe activity, reached CAS ≥3 and NOSPECS ≥4, and had lasted under 3 months. The CDR3 loop spans 14 amino acids. From germline, CDR1 is SNHLY and CDR2 FYNNEI. Trimming stripped 1 base from V and 2 bases from J, with 9 bases between.

The chain is built from TRBV2 and TRBJ2-7; a weak D match, TRBD2 (7 bases). This TCR derives from a man over 45 with Graves' ophthalmopathy. What was sequenced was peripheral blood. CDR3 nucleotides: TGTGCCAGCAGTGAAGGGGGGGGCGCCTACGAGCAGTACTTC. Its protein is CASSEGGGAYEQYF.